Given below is one TCR beta chain in context. Its antigen remains undetermined. Base-call qualities are not available, and no considerably larger clone is one nucleotide away. These data belong to a study of blood T cell dynamics during melanoma immunotherapy (dated by TCRdb to the early 2020s). At the level of the whole study: Patients with metastatic melanoma were treated with first-line pembrolizumab or nivolumab plus ipilimumab as standard of care in the United Kingdom. The training cohort consisted of consecutive patients, while an additional independent group of patients from the same centre was pooled to form an external validation set. To find early correlates of response, peripheral T cell receptor repertoires were profiled in metastatic melanoma patients before and after one cycle of checkpoint inhibitor therapy.

In the paper's terms, the time point label means: week 3, after first cycle of checkpoint inhibitor. Blood samples were taken at two points: before treatment (T0) and at week 3 (W3), which came after the first cycle of checkpoint blockade. Except for two patients with rapid clinical progression, response was assessed 12 weeks after the first infusion by RECIST 1.1; disease control meant complete response, partial response or stable disease. Patients were not eligible if they had prior systemic cancer treatment, concomitant immunosuppressant therapy or synchronous other active malignancies. Bulk PBMC and plasma cell-free DNA were both sequenced for TCR beta so that circulating cells and T cell turnover could be tracked. PBMC were isolated from blood with Lymphoprep and SepMate tubes, followed by red cell lysis. QIAamp DNA Blood Mini kits were used to extract DNA from PBMC and sorted T cell subsets.

V was cut back by 7 bases and J by 7 bases, leaving a gap of 16 bases between them. The CDR1 and CDR2 encoded by the germline V gene (reference sequence) are MNHNY and SVGAGI. Taken from cysteine to phenylalanine, the CDR3 has 13 residues. This entry keeps only the CDR3 DNA: 39 bases, framed from base 1. Here is what the overall study found, with its caveats: The relatively small sample size was acknowledged as something that could potentially limit how far the results can be generalized. Patients who later achieved disease control showed a bifurcated PBMC repertoire reorganization at W3, with increased clonality or increased diversity, unlike progressors. Whether the T cell clones behind the repertoire changes were melanoma-specific or instead reflected general immune activation was something the study could not determine.

Every bulk PBMC sample was loaded with the same fixed amount of roughly 360 ng of DNA. TCR beta CDR3 sequences were amplified from genomic DNA using the immunoSEQ TCRb Assay kit according to manufacturer instructions. The KAPA Library Quantification Kit for Illumina platforms was used to quantify the pooled libraries by qPCR. Sequencing of the pooled libraries was done on an Illumina NextSeq 500, with clustering at roughly 0.6-1.2 pM. The original methods were these. The TCR data were analyzed using immunoSEQ ANALYZER and the R LymphoSeq package. A rearrangement efficiency score was calculated as productive divided by the sum of productive and non-productive CDR3 sequences. Clonality was measured with the Gini coefficient and diversity with the Renyi index at alpha=1, compared pairwise between timepoints within each patient. In LymphoSeq, clonal relatedness was computed using an edit distance of 3, and repertoire similarity was computed using the Bhattacharyya coefficient. Linear discriminant analysis on week-3 changes in clonality and diversity was built with the R MASS and caret packages to classify response. TCRdb provides this immuneACCESS table in a form limited to in-frame rearrangements. Some clones are lacking; in checked studies, under half of them reflect an unresolved V gene, and why the rest are absent is not known. V and J calls plus clone size are reproduced from that table; the DNA served to infer D and trimming. In all, the sample holds 9,000 to 13,000 clones, and approximately 80% of those were seen once. The ten largest account for approximately 20% of the sample.

The clonotype comes from a human donor with melanoma. This sample comprised blood, obtained from a patient treated with checkpoint blockade. This chain is built from TRBV6-6 and TRBJ1-2; the D gene is perhaps TRBD1, on 5 matching bases. CDR3 sequence: CASKNKGRSGYTF. The bases read TGTGCCAGCAAAAACAAGGGGCGGAGTGGCTACACCTTC.